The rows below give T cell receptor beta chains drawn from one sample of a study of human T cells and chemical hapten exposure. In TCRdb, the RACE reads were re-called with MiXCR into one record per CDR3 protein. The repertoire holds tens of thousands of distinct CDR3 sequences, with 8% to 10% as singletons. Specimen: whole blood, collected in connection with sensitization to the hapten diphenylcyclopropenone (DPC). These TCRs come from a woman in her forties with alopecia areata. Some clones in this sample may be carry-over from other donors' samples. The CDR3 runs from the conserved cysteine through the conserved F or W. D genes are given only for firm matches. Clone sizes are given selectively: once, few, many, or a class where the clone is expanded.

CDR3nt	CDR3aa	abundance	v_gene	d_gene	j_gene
TGTGCCAGCTCACCGACAGGGGCAAAAAACACTGAAGCTTTCTTT	CASSPTGAKNTEAFF	many	TRBV18	TRBD1	TRBJ1-1
TGCGCCTCCGCCAGGGGAGTGCAAGAGACCCAGTACTTC	CASARGVQETQYF	.	TRBV5-1	.	TRBJ2-5
TGTGCCATCAGTGAGCCGTTGGAAGGGAATATGAACACTGAAGCTTTCTTT	CAISEPLEGNMNTEAFF	many	TRBV10-3	.	TRBJ1-1
TGTGCCAGTAGTTCCCAGGGACAGTACAATGAGCAGTTCTTC	CASSSQGQYNEQFF	many	TRBV19	TRBD1	TRBJ2-1
TGTGCCAGCAGCCTCCGGGGGCCACCGAGCTCCTACAATGAGCAGTTCTTC	CASSLRGPPSSYNEQFF	many	TRBV7-6	.	TRBJ2-1
TGTGCCAGCTCACCAACGCATAATCAGCCCCAGCATTTT	CASSPTHNQPQHF	few	TRBV18	.	TRBJ1-5
TGCGCCAGCAGCACCGTGGGCGGGGAGCTGTTTTTT	CASSTVGGELFF	.	TRBV5-1	.	TRBJ2-2
TGTGCCAGCAGGGCAGGAGTAAGCTCTGGAAACACCATATATTTT	CASRAGVSSGNTIYF	.	TRBV27	.	TRBJ1-3
TGTGCCAGCAGCCCCGAGATCGATACGCAGTATTTT	CASSPEIDTQYF	few	TRBV9	.	TRBJ2-3
TGTGCCAGCAGCTTAGAGACCCTCACAGATACGCAGTATTTT	CASSLETLTDTQYF	many	TRBV7-8	.	TRBJ2-3
TGCAGCGTTGAGCGTTCTCCCGCAGAGACCCAGTACTTC	CSVERSPAETQYF	many	TRBV29-1	.	TRBJ2-5
TGTGCCAGCAGTTTAGGGACAGGGGGCGAGCAGTACTTC	CASSLGTGGEQYF	many	TRBV27	TRBD1	TRBJ2-7
TGCAGTGCTAGAGAATCGAGACAGGAATCAAACTATGGCTACACCTTC	CSARESRQESNYGYTF	few	TRBV20-1	.	TRBJ1-2
TGTGCCGCGTCCCCGGGACAGGGAGAAGATACGCAGTATTTT	CAASPGQGEDTQYF	.	TRBV24-1	TRBD1	TRBJ2-3
TGTGCCAGCAGCGTAGTTCCTCTTGTGTACTCCTACAATGAGCAGTTCTTC	CASSVVPLVYSYNEQFF	.	TRBV9	.	TRBJ2-1
TGTGCCAGCAGTGAGGACGCCGCGAACACCGGGGAGCTGTTTTTT	CASSEDAANTGELFF	many	TRBV6-4	.	TRBJ2-2
TGCGCCAGCAGCCAAGTTTTTTCGGCTAGCGGGGGACCGATGGAAGAGACCCAGTACTTC	CASSQVFSASGGPMEETQYF	many	TRBV4-1	TRBD2	TRBJ2-5
TGTGCCAGCAGTTTATCGGAGAACACCGGGGAGCTGTTTTTT	CASSLSENTGELFF	.	TRBV27	.	TRBJ2-2
TGCGCCAGCACCGTCACGGGACGGCGAGATGAAAAACTGTTTTTT	CASTVTGRRDEKLFF	.	TRBV5-1	.	TRBJ1-4
TGTGCCAGCAGCTTAGATGTAGCGGGGACGAACACCGGGGAGCTGTTTTTT	CASSLDVAGTNTGELFF	.	TRBV7-6	TRBD2	TRBJ2-2
TGTGCCAGCAGCCAGCCAACAGGGGGAGTCGAGCAGTACTTC	CASSQPTGGVEQYF	few	TRBV6-2/TRBV6-3	TRBD1	TRBJ2-7
TGTGCCAGCAGCGTAGTGGGGGGTCATGAGCAGTTCTTC	CASSVVGGHEQFF	few	TRBV9	.	TRBJ2-1
TGCAGTGCTGGACAGGGCGGTCAGCCCCAGCATTTT	CSAGQGGQPQHF	many	TRBV20-1	TRBD1	TRBJ1-5
TGCGCCAGCAGCCAAGAGCCCGCAGCGGGGCTTTCAACTAGCACAGATACGCAGTATTTT	CASSQEPAAGLSTSTDTQYF	many	TRBV4-1	TRBD2	TRBJ2-3
TGTGCCAGCAGGTTAGCGGGCAACACAGATACGCAGTATTTT	CASRLAGNTDTQYF	few	TRBV7-6	TRBD2	TRBJ2-3
TGTGCCTGGAGACTAGGGGGTCAGCCCCAGCATTTT	CAWRLGGQPQHF	many	TRBV30	.	TRBJ1-5
TGCGCCAGCAGCTTGCTGCGGGGGACCTACAATGAGCAGTTCTTC	CASSLLRGTYNEQFF	many	TRBV5-1	TRBD2	TRBJ2-1
TGTGCCAGCAGTTACATCTCCACTAGCGGGGGGGCCTACGAGCAGTACTTC	CASSYISTSGGAYEQYF	few	TRBV6-6	TRBD2	TRBJ2-7
TGCAGCGTGGAAACGGACACCGGGGAGCTGTTTTTT	CSVETDTGELFF	many	TRBV29-1	.	TRBJ2-2